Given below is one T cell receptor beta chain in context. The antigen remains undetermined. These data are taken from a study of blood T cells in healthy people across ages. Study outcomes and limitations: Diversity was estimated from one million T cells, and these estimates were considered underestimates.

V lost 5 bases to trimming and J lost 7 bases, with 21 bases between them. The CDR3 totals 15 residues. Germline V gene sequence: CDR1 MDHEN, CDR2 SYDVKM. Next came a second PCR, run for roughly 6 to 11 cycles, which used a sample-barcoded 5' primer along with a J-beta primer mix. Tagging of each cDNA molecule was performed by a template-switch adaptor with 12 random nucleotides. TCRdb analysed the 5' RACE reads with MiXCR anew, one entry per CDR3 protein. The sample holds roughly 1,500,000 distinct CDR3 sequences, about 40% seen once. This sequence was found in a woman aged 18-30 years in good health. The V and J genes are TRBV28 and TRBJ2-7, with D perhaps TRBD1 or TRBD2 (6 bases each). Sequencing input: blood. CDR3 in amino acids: CASSARREQGNEQYF. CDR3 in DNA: TGTGCCAGCAGTGCCAGGAGGGAACAGGGCAATGAGCAGTACTTC.